These T cell receptor beta chains were read from a single sample in a study of PD-L1 blockade in urothelial cancer. The repertoire was sequenced with immunoSEQ multiplex PCR; TCRdb's copy has only in-frame clones and lacks some. The sample has about 51,000 clones, around 86% seen once. The source was PBMCs, collected around atezolizumab (anti-PD-L1) treatment. These receptors were collected from a man in his sixties with urothelial cancer. Both conserved end residues are part of each CDR3. The order of the fields is CDR3 DNA, CDR3 protein, CDR3 length, clone size, J gene, D gene, V gene. D genes are given only for firm matches. Clone size, where shown, is once, few, many, or a class for clones that have expanded.

CDR3 DNA: TGTGCCAGCAGCGACCGGGACAAGTCCTACGAGCAGTACTTC
CDR3 protein: CASSDRDKSYEQYF
CDR3 length: 14
clone size: .
J gene: TRBJ2-7
D gene: .
V gene: TRBV9

CDR3 DNA: TGTGCCAGCAGTACGAACACCCTTCCGGGACAGGGCTTCTTCGGCTACACCTTC
CDR3 protein: CASSTNTLPGQGFFGYTF
CDR3 length: 18
clone size: .
J gene: TRBJ1-2
D gene: TRBD1
V gene: TRBV27

CDR3 DNA: TGTGCCAGCAGCTTATGGGGGGGCCAGCCCCAGCATTTT
CDR3 protein: CASSLWGGQPQHF
CDR3 length: 13
clone size: .
J gene: TRBJ1-5
D gene: .
V gene: TRBV7-2

CDR3 DNA: TGCGCCAGCAGCTTGTACCAGGGCCCTTTTAGCAATCAGCCCCAGCATTTT
CDR3 protein: CASSLYQGPFSNQPQHF
CDR3 length: 17
clone size: once
J gene: TRBJ1-5
D gene: .
V gene: TRBV5-1

CDR3 DNA: TGTGCCAGCTCACCGGCAGGGGGATCGTACGAGCAGTACTTC
CDR3 protein: CASSPAGGSYEQYF
CDR3 length: 14
clone size: .
J gene: TRBJ2-7
D gene: TRBD1
V gene: TRBV18

CDR3 DNA: TGTGCCATCAGTGTAACAGGGGACACTGAAGCTTTCTTT
CDR3 protein: CAISVTGDTEAFF
CDR3 length: 13
clone size: .
J gene: TRBJ1-1
D gene: TRBD1
V gene: TRBV10-3

CDR3 DNA: TGTGCCAGCTCGCAGGAACTTACAGGGGTCAACACCGGGGAGCTGTTTTTT
CDR3 protein: CASSQELTGVNTGELFF
CDR3 length: 17
clone size: .
J gene: TRBJ2-2
D gene: TRBD1
V gene: TRBV18

CDR3 DNA: TGTGCCTGGCCCGACAGGGGGAACACTGAAGCTTTCTTT
CDR3 protein: CAWPDRGNTEAFF
CDR3 length: 13
clone size: few
J gene: TRBJ1-1
D gene: TRBD1
V gene: TRBV30

CDR3 DNA: TGCAGCGCCCTAAGGGGCGGGAGCGGTTACAATGAGCAGTTCTTC
CDR3 protein: CSALRGGSGYNEQFF
CDR3 length: 15
clone size: .
J gene: TRBJ2-1
D gene: TRBD2
V gene: TRBV29-1

CDR3 DNA: TGTGCCAGCAGTTGGGCACCCTACGAGCAGTACTTC
CDR3 protein: CASSWAPYEQYF
CDR3 length: 12
clone size: .
J gene: TRBJ2-7
D gene: .
V gene: TRBV28

CDR3 DNA: TGTGCCAGCTCCTCCGACGGAGTCTCTGGAAACACCATATATTTT
CDR3 protein: CASSSDGVSGNTIYF
CDR3 length: 15
clone size: .
J gene: TRBJ1-3
D gene: .
V gene: TRBV18

CDR3 DNA: TGTGCCAGCAGCTTAGACGGGGGAGGAAACACCATATATTTT
CDR3 protein: CASSLDGGGNTIYF
CDR3 length: 14
clone size: .
J gene: TRBJ1-3
D gene: .
V gene: TRBV7-9

CDR3 DNA: TGTGCCAGCAGCCCTTCCGGGACAGAAAACACCGGGGAGCTGTTTTTT
CDR3 protein: CASSPSGTENTGELFF
CDR3 length: 16
clone size: .
J gene: TRBJ2-2
D gene: TRBD1
V gene: TRBV7-2

CDR3 DNA: TGTGCCAGCAGCCGACAGGGTTTTTGGAATCAGCCCCAGCATTTT
CDR3 protein: CASSRQGFWNQPQHF
CDR3 length: 15
clone size: .
J gene: TRBJ1-5
D gene: TRBD1
V gene: TRBV6-6

CDR3 DNA: TGTGCCAGCAGCCAAGCGGTGCAGGCCACTGAAGCTTTCTTT
CDR3 protein: CASSQAVQATEAFF
CDR3 length: 14
clone size: .
J gene: TRBJ1-1
D gene: .
V gene: TRBV4-2

CDR3 DNA: TGTGCCAGCAGTACCACCGGGACAGGGTGGAGGAACTATGGCTACACCTTC
CDR3 protein: CASSTTGTGWRNYGYTF
CDR3 length: 17
clone size: .
J gene: TRBJ1-2
D gene: TRBD1
V gene: TRBV28

CDR3 DNA: TGTGCCAGCAGCGTAGGAATGACTGAAGGCGAGCAGTACTTC
CDR3 protein: CASSVGMTEGEQYF
CDR3 length: 14
clone size: .
J gene: TRBJ2-7
D gene: .
V gene: TRBV9

CDR3 DNA: TGTGCCAGCCTGAAAAGGGCTGGGAGGGTTGACACCATATATTTT
CDR3 protein: CASLKRAGRVDTIYF
CDR3 length: 15
clone size: .
J gene: TRBJ1-3
D gene: .
V gene: TRBV28

CDR3 DNA: TGTGCCAGCAGCCGCAGGATCCGCTATGGCTACACCTTC
CDR3 protein: CASSRRIRYGYTF
CDR3 length: 13
clone size: .
J gene: TRBJ1-2
D gene: .
V gene: TRBV5-8

CDR3 DNA: TGTGCCAGCAGCCAAGACAGGGGGCAGACCGGGGAGCTGTTTTTT
CDR3 protein: CASSQDRGQTGELFF
CDR3 length: 15
clone size: .
J gene: TRBJ2-2
D gene: TRBD1
V gene: TRBV6-6

CDR3 DNA: TGTGCCAGCAGCGTAGATCCCGGGACTAATGAAAAACTGTTTTTT
CDR3 protein: CASSVDPGTNEKLFF
CDR3 length: 15
clone size: .
J gene: TRBJ1-4
D gene: .
V gene: TRBV9

CDR3 DNA: TGTGCCAGCAGTGAACAGGGGGAGACCCAGTACTTC
CDR3 protein: CASSEQGETQYF
CDR3 length: 12
clone size: .
J gene: TRBJ2-5
D gene: .
V gene: TRBV2

CDR3 DNA: TGTGCCAGCAGCGGAAGGCGACACCGGAATTCACCCCTCCACTTT
CDR3 protein: CASSGRRHRNSPLHF
CDR3 length: 15
clone size: few
J gene: TRBJ1-6
D gene: .
V gene: TRBV5-6

CDR3 DNA: TGTGCCAGCAGTTCGCCCAGGGGAAGGGAGACCCAGTACTTC
CDR3 protein: CASSSPRGRETQYF
CDR3 length: 14
clone size: .
J gene: TRBJ2-5
D gene: .
V gene: TRBV28

CDR3 DNA: TGTGCCTGGAGTGGCGGGGACTACGAGCAGTACTTC
CDR3 protein: CAWSGGDYEQYF
CDR3 length: 12
clone size: .
J gene: TRBJ2-7
D gene: .
V gene: TRBV30

CDR3 DNA: TGTGCCAGTAGTATTTCACAGGGGGTAAGTCAGCCCCAGCATTTT
CDR3 protein: CASSISQGVSQPQHF
CDR3 length: 15
clone size: .
J gene: TRBJ1-5
D gene: TRBD1
V gene: TRBV19

CDR3 DNA: TGTGCCAGCAGTTTAGTTCGCGGGGTTACTGAAGCTTTCTTT
CDR3 protein: CASSLVRGVTEAFF
CDR3 length: 14
clone size: .
J gene: TRBJ1-1
D gene: .
V gene: TRBV27

CDR3 DNA: TGTGCCAGTAGTAGAACAGGGGGTTTTCAGCCCCAGCATTTT
CDR3 protein: CASSRTGGFQPQHF
CDR3 length: 14
clone size: .
J gene: TRBJ1-5
D gene: TRBD1
V gene: TRBV19

CDR3 DNA: TGTGCCAGCACAACTAGCGGGGTCCGGGATACGCAGTATTTT
CDR3 protein: CASTTSGVRDTQYF
CDR3 length: 14
clone size: .
J gene: TRBJ2-3
D gene: TRBD2
V gene: TRBV28

CDR3 DNA: TGTGCCAGCAGCTTAGATCTACTAGCGGAGCAGTACTTC
CDR3 protein: CASSLDLLAEQYF
CDR3 length: 13
clone size: .
J gene: TRBJ2-7
D gene: TRBD2
V gene: TRBV11-2

CDR3 DNA: TGTGCCAGCAGATACAGGGCGAACACCGGGGAGCTGTTTTTT
CDR3 protein: CASRYRANTGELFF
CDR3 length: 14
clone size: few
J gene: TRBJ2-2
D gene: .
V gene: TRBV5-6

CDR3 DNA: TGCAGCGCCACCTTCTCGGGTTCACCCCTCCACTTT
CDR3 protein: CSATFSGSPLHF
CDR3 length: 12
clone size: .
J gene: TRBJ1-6
D gene: .
V gene: TRBV29-1

CDR3 DNA: TGTGCCAGCAGCTTTACGACAGGGGGGACCTATGGCTACACCTTC
CDR3 protein: CASSFTTGGTYGYTF
CDR3 length: 15
clone size: .
J gene: TRBJ1-2
D gene: TRBD1
V gene: TRBV7-2

CDR3 DNA: TGCGCCAGCAGCACGAGACAGACCCCCTACGAGCAGTACTTC
CDR3 protein: CASSTRQTPYEQYF
CDR3 length: 14
clone size: .
J gene: TRBJ2-7
D gene: .
V gene: TRBV5-1

CDR3 DNA: TGTGCCAGCAGTTCCCTCCAAGAGACCCAGTACTTC
CDR3 protein: CASSSLQETQYF
CDR3 length: 12
clone size: .
J gene: TRBJ2-5
D gene: .
V gene: TRBV27

CDR3 DNA: TGTGCCATAGCGTTAGACACCGGGGAGCTGTTTTTT
CDR3 protein: CAIALDTGELFF
CDR3 length: 12
clone size: .
J gene: TRBJ2-2
D gene: .
V gene: TRBV6-5

CDR3 DNA: TGTGCCAGCAGGGAGACAGGTGGGGTCCTTGACTTC
CDR3 protein: CASRETGGVLDF
CDR3 length: 12
clone size: .
J gene: TRBJ2-5
D gene: .
V gene: TRBV6-1

CDR3 DNA: TGTGCCAGCAGCCTGCGGACAGGGCGGAGGAATGAGCAGTTCTTC
CDR3 protein: CASSLRTGRRNEQFF
CDR3 length: 15
clone size: .
J gene: TRBJ2-1
D gene: TRBD1
V gene: TRBV7-9

CDR3 DNA: TGTGCCAGCAGCCAAGGAGGGGACAGCCGCATGGAAGCCCAGCATTTT
CDR3 protein: CASSQGGDSRMEAQHF
CDR3 length: 16
clone size: .
J gene: TRBJ1-5
D gene: TRBD1
V gene: TRBV14